This TCR beta chain derives from a study of blood T cell repertoires in COVID-19. Whole-study context: Recovered Cohort 3 donors showed two negative PCRs, clearance, or symptom resolution. The study drew acute and convalescent COVID-19 samples from the United States, Italy and Spain. In each case, the material was cDNA or gDNA derived from T cells, B-cell-depleted T cells, or PBMCs.

Participant ages covered about 18 to 100 years across around 22 US areas. This clone appeared once. Profiling relied on immunoSEQ multiplex PCR, and the TCRdb table lists in-frame clones only, not all of them. The sample contains 400,000 or so clones, about 89% of which appear only once. The receptor was derived from a man aged 35-49 years in a cohort exposed to, infected with or recovered from COVID-19 (not recorded which). The sequencing input was PBMCs or T cells enriched from blood (not recorded which).

CDR3: CAIRTEDSPLHF. The CDR3 DNA follows: TGTGCCATCAGGACAGAGGATTCACCCCTCCACTTT. This sequence joins TRBV10-3 and TRBJ1-6, with a possible D match to TRBD1 (5 bases). The CDR3 consists of 12 residues. V lost 6 bases to trimming and J lost 8 bases, with 8 bases between them. Germline CDR1 and CDR2: ENHRY and SYGVKD.